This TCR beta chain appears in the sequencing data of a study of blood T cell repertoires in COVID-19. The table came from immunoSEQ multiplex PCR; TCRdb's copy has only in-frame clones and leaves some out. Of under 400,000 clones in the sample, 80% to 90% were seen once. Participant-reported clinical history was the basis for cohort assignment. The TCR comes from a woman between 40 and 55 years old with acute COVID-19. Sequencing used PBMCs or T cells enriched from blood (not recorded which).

The CDR3 reads CASSQDRQGWGYEQYF. CDR3 bases: TGCGCCAGCAGCCAAGATCGGCAGGGATGGGGCTACGAGCAGTACTTC. This rearrangement joins TRBV4-3 to TRBJ2-7; tentatively, D is TRBD1 (5 bases). Germline CDR1 is LGHNA and CDR2 is YSLEER. The CDR3 covers 16 residues. V was pared by 0 bases and J by 3 bases, with 15 bases between.